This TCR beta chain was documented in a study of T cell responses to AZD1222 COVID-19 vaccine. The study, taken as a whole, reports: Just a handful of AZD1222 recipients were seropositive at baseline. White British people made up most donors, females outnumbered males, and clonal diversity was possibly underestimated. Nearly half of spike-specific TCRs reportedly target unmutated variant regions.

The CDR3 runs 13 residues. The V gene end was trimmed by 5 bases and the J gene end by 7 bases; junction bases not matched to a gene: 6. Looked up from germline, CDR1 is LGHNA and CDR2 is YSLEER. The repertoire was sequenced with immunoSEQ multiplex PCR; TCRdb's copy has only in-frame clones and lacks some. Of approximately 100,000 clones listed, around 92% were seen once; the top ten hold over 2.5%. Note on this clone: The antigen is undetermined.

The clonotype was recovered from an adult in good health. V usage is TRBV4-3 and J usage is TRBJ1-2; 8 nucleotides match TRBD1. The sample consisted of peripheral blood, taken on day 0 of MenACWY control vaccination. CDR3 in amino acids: CASSTTGGGGYTF. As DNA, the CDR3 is TGCGCCAGCAGCACAACAGGGGGTGGTGGCTACACCTTC.